This T cell receptor beta chain emerged from a study of blood T cell repertoires in COVID-19. This CDR3 contains 16 residues. The germline V gene has CDR1 MDHEN and CDR2 SYDVKM. With 5 bases clipped from V and 6 bases from J, the junction kept 12 bases outside the gene matches. Profiling relied on immunoSEQ multiplex PCR, and the TCRdb table lists in-frame clones only, not all of them. Among a few hundred thousand clones listed, around 80% were seen once. This clone showed up just a few times. Residents of about two dozen US areas, aged roughly 18 to 90 years, made up the participants. Participant-reported clinical history was the basis for cohort assignment.

The TCR sequence derives from a young man with acute COVID-19. The sequenced sample consisted of PBMCs or T cells enriched from blood (not recorded which). The V gene is TRBV28, the J gene TRBJ1-5, with 8 bases lining up with TRBD1. The CDR3 sequence is CASSASDRGRGQPQHF. CDR3 nucleotide sequence: TGTGCCAGCAGTGCCTCCGACAGGGGCCGAGGTCAGCCCCAGCATTTT.